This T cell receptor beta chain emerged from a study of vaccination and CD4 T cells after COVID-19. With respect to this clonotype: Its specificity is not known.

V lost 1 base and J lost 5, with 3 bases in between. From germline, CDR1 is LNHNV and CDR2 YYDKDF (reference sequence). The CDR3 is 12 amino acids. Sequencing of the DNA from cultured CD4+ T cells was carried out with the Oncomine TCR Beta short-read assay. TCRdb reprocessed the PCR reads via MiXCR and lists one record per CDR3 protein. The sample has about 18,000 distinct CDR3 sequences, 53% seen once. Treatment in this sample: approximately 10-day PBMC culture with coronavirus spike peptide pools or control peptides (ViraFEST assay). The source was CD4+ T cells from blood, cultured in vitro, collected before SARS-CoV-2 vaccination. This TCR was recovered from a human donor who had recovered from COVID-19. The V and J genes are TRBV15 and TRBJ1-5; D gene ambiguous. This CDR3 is CATSRVDQPQHF. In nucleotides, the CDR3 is TGTGCCACCAGCAGAGTAGATCAGCCCCAGCATTTT.